Below, 30 T cell receptor beta chains from the same sample are listed, as sequenced in a study of blood T cell repertoires in COVID-19. The data were produced by immunoSEQ multiplex PCR, yet TCRdb's version contains in-frame clones alone and is incomplete. The data contain hundreds of thousands of clones, approximately 89% of them seen just once; the ten biggest clones take up roughly 8.9%. The sample comprised PBMCs or T cells enriched from blood (not recorded which). Receptor source: a woman in her thirties or forties who had recovered from COVID-19.

The chain employs TRBV1 and TRBJ1-2. TRBV1 is labeled a pseudogene. The CDR3 has 13 residues. This chain's CDR3 is CTSSQDEGDGYTF. CDR3 in DNA: TGCACCAGCAGCCAAGACGAGGGTGATGGCTACACCTTC.

This chain links TRBV6-5 with TRBJ2-7, with no clear D. Trimming removed 3 bases at V and 0 bases at J, with 3 bases between. The germline V gene encodes CDR1 MNHEY and CDR2 SVGAGI. This CDR3 region has 12 residues. The CDR3 protein is CASSYSSYEQYF. CDR3 DNA sequence: TGTGCCAGCAGTTATAGCTCCTACGAGCAGTACTTC.

The rearrangement uses TRBV28 and TRBJ1-2, with TRBD1 identical over 12 bases. After removal of 6 bases from V and 5 bases from J, the junction contained 10 bases not matched to a gene. Germline CDR1 reads MDHEN; CDR2 reads SYDVKM. This CDR3 has 16 residues. The CDR3 sequence: CASSSGTGGIGYGYTF. As DNA, the CDR3 is TGTGCCAGCAGCTCCGGGACAGGGGGCATTGGGTATGGCTACACCTTC.

The chain carries TRBV28 and TRBJ1-5; no firm D call. Germline CDR1 is MDHEN and CDR2 is SYDVKM. This CDR3 region has 12 residues. V was cut by 5 bases and J by 7 bases, with 9 bases left in between. CDR3 sequence reads: CASSISGQPQHF. The CDR3 DNA reads as TGTGCCAGCAGTATCTCAGGACAGCCCCAGCATTTT.

The chain recombines TRBV19 with TRBJ1-5; the match to TRBD1 covers 7 bases. The CDR3 runs 16 residues. From germline, CDR1 is LNHDA and CDR2 SQIVND (reference sequence). The trim removed 5 bases at V and 5 bases at J, leaving 12 bases unmatched. CDR3 nucleotides: TGTGCCAGTAGTCTCCCGGGGCAGGGGGAATATCAGCCCCAGCATTTT. Residues: CASSLPGQGEYQPQHF.

This CDR3 reads CATSRDTGAGGSGANVLTF. The CDR3 DNA is TGTGCCACCAGCAGAGATACGGGCGCGGGAGGCTCTGGGGCCAACGTCCTGACTTTC. V is TRBV15 and J is TRBJ2-6, with 8 bases that match TRBD2. CDR3 length: 19 amino acids. In germline, CDR1 is LNHNV, CDR2 YYDKDF (reference sequence). The V segment lost 0 bases and the J segment 0 bases; nucleotides outside the gene matches: 7.

The chain carries TRBV7-2 and TRBJ1-2, with D perhaps TRBD1 (5 bases). The germline CDR1 and CDR2 sequences are SGHTA and FQGNSA. The length of the CDR3 is 15 residues. Trimming cost V 5 bases and J 4 bases, with 17 bases left between them. In DNA form, the CDR3 reads TGTGCCAGCAGCGGCCAGGGAGGAGGGAGCTATGGCTACACCTTC. Translation: CASSGQGGGSYGYTF. The whole variable domain, filled in from reference TRBV7-2 and TRBJ1-2, reads GAGVSQSPSNKVTEKGKDVELRCDPISGHTALYWYRQSLGQGLEFLIYFQGNSAPDKSGLPSDRFSAERTGGSVSTLTIQRTQQEDSAVYLCASSGQGGGSYGYTFGSGTRLTVV.

The chain couples TRBV28 to TRBJ1-1; D may be TRBD1 (6 bases). V dropped 4 bases and J dropped 2 bases, with 17 bases sitting between them. The germline V gene encodes CDR1 MDHEN and CDR2 SYDVKM. CDR3 length equals 16 residues. CDR3 sequence reads: CASSSGQWIINTEAFF. CDR3 DNA sequence: TGTGCCAGCAGTTCCGGACAGTGGATTATAAACACTGAAGCTTTCTTT.

The rearrangement links TRBV18 to TRBJ1-6; possibly TRBD1 for D (6 bases). This CDR3 contains 14 residues. Germline V lookup: CDR1 KGHSH, CDR2 LQKENI. The V end was cut by 2 bases, the J end by 11 bases, with 13 bases between. The CDR3 protein is CASSPAQGRTPLHF. DNA for the CDR3: TGTGCCAGCTCACCAGCACAGGGTAGGACACCCCTCCACTTT.

This clone was detected a few times. This chain links TRBV2 with TRBJ1-5, with 7 bases fitting TRBD1. Germline V gives CDR1 SNHLY, CDR2 FYNNEI. The CDR3 is 14 residues long. Germline trimming cut 7 bases from V and 6 bases from J; bases unmatched to any gene: 9. CDR3 sequence: CASTAGQSRQPQHF. CDR3 nucleotides: TGTGCCAGCACTGCGGGACAGTCTCGTCAGCCCCAGCATTTT.

The chain recombines TRBV13 with TRBJ2-7, with 9 bases fitting TRBD2. V lost 4 bases and J lost 3; bases outside the gene matches: 4. Germline V gene lookup returns CDR1 PRHDT and CDR2 FYEKMQ (reference sequence). This CDR3 spans 14 amino acids. Here the CDR3 reads CASSSSRGGYEQYF. The CDR3 nucleotides are TGTGCCAGCAGCTCGTCGCGGGGGGGCTACGAGCAGTACTTC.

The genes are TRBV10-3 and TRBJ2-3; tentatively, D is TRBD1 (5 bases). The V end lost 4 bases, the J end lost 2 bases, and 10 bases lay between the germline ends. The CDR3 covers 14 residues. CDR1 is ENHRY, CDR2 SYGVKD, per germline. In nucleotides, the CDR3 is TGTGCCATCAGTGCCACAGGTACCACAGATACGCAGTATTTT. The encoded protein is CAISATGTTDTQYF.

This clone has just a few counts. The chain joins TRBV7-2 to TRBJ2-3; D ambiguous. The V end was cut by 4 bases, the J end by 2 bases, with 16 bases between. Per the germline V gene, CDR1 is SGHTA and CDR2 is FQGNSA. The CDR3 has 16 residues. Here the CDR3 DNA reads TGTGCCAGCAGCTCCCGAGGTTCTATAACCACAGATACGCAGTATTTT. Translation gives CASSSRGSITTDTQYF. Using reference TRBV7-2 and TRBJ2-3 for the parts outside the CDR3, the full variable domain is GAGVSQSPSNKVTEKGKDVELRCDPISGHTALYWYRQSLGQGLEFLIYFQGNSAPDKSGLPSDRFSAERTGGSVSTLTIQRTQQEDSAVYLCASSSRGSITTDTQYFGPGTRLTVL.

The V gene is TRBV2, the J gene TRBJ1-1; 9 bases agree with TRBD1. This CDR3 spans 14 amino acids. From germline, CDR1 is SNHLY and CDR2 FYNNEI. The J segment lost 1 base and the V segment lost 5 bases, leaving 2 bases of the junction unmatched. In nucleotides, the CDR3 is TGTGCCAGCAGTCGGACAGGGGCGAACACTGAAGCTTTCTTT. Its protein product is CASSRTGANTEAFF. The full variable domain, its missing parts supplied by reference TRBV2 and TRBJ1-1, is EPEVTQTPSHQVTQMGQEVILRCVPISNHLYFYWYRQILGQKVEFLVSFYNNEISEKSEIFDDQFSVERPDGSNFTLKIRSTKLEDSAMYFCASSRTGANTEAFFGQGTRLTVV.

This chain uses TRBV3-1 (or the pseudogene TRBV3-2) with TRBJ2-5, with 9 bases matching TRBD1. Germline assignment: CDR1 LGHDT and CDR2 YNNKEL (reference sequence). The V segment lost 3 bases and the J segment 4 bases; nucleotides outside the gene matches: 3. The CDR3 totals 14 residues. In DNA form, the CDR3 reads TGTGCCAGCAGCCACTGGGACAGGGTAGAGACCCAGTACTTC. Translating gives CASSHWDRVETQYF.

This clone came up once. V is TRBV10-3 and J is TRBJ2-2; TRBD2 matches at 14 bases. This CDR3 comprises 17 residues. Per the germline V gene, CDR1 is ENHRY and CDR2 is SYGVKD. V shed 5 bases, J shed 1 base, and the junction held 3 bases outside the gene matches. The DNA of the CDR3 is TGTGCCATCAGTCGGACTAGCGGGGGGCAGAACACCGGGGAGCTGTTTTTT. As protein: CAISRTSGGQNTGELFF.

The chain carries TRBV6-1 and TRBJ1-1, with D uncertain. The CDR3 runs 14 residues. Germline V CDR1 and CDR2: MNHNS, SASEGT. V was clipped by 2 bases and J by 3 bases, with 10 bases between them. Here the CDR3 reads CASSETLADTEAFF. The CDR3 DNA reads TGTGCCAGCAGTGAAACGTTAGCGGACACTGAAGCTTTCTTT.

The chain couples TRBV11-3 to TRBJ2-3; TRBD2 matches 11 bases. Trimming at V came to 1 base and at J to 1 base, leaving 13 bases not matched to a gene. Germline CDR1 and CDR2: SGHNT and YENEEA. The length of the CDR3 is 20 residues. CDR3 sequence reads: CASSLAPGLAGLWGTDTQYF. In DNA form, the CDR3 reads TGTGCCAGCAGCTTAGCACCTGGACTAGCGGGTTTATGGGGCACAGATACGCAGTATTTT.

The count of this clone is one. The rearrangement uses TRBV27 and TRBJ2-3; weak D call: TRBD2 (5 bases). Trimming stripped 3 bases from V and 3 bases from J, with 19 bases between. Germline CDR1 MNHEY, CDR2 SMNVEV (reference sequence). This CDR3 spans 17 amino acids. In nucleotides, the CDR3 is TGTGCCAGCAGTTTCACCCCGGAGATACGGAGGACAGATACGCAGTATTTT. It yields the protein CASSFTPEIRRTDTQYF.

The V call is TRBV7-9, the J call TRBJ2-2; a possible D gene is TRBD1 (6 bases). This CDR3 spans 14 amino acids. V lost 5 bases, J lost 9 bases, and 16 bases lay in between. The germline V gene encodes CDR1 SEHNR and CDR2 FQNEAQ (reference sequence). The CDR3 DNA follows: TGTGCCAGCAGCCGAGCTGGGGGCCTCAGGGAGCTGTTTTTT. Its translation: CASSRAGGLRELFF.

The V and J genes are TRBV6-4 and TRBJ2-5; a weak D match, TRBD2 (5 bases). Looked up from germline, CDR1 is MRHNA and CDR2 is SNTAGT. V lost 6 bases and J 1 base, leaving 9 bases between the germline ends. CDR3 size: 13 residues. The CDR3 protein is CASRGGSQETQYF. Here the CDR3 DNA reads TGTGCCAGCAGAGGCGGGTCCCAAGAGACCCAGTACTTC.

The CDR3 DNA is TGTGCCAGCAGCCTACAGGGAAATAGCAATCAGCCCCAGCATTTT. Translated: CASSLQGNSNQPQHF. This chain connects TRBV7-2 to TRBJ1-5, with D possibly being TRBD1 (6 bases). From germline, CDR1 is SGHTA and CDR2 FQGNSA. The CDR3 consists of 15 residues. V was clipped by 5 bases and J by 0 bases, with 11 bases between them. Full variable domain (rest looked up from reference TRBV7-2 and TRBJ1-5): GAGVSQSPSNKVTEKGKDVELRCDPISGHTALYWYRQSLGQGLEFLIYFQGNSAPDKSGLPSDRFSAERTGGSVSTLTIQRTQQEDSAVYLCASSLQGNSNQPQHFGDGTRLSIL.

The V call is TRBV9, the J call TRBJ2-2, with 11 bases lining up with TRBD1. Germline-derived CDR1 and CDR2 are SGDLS and YYNGEE. CDR3 length: 17 residues. V shed 4 bases, J shed 6 bases, and the junction held 11 bases outside the gene matches. The CDR3 here is CASSSPRTGGGPGELFF. CDR3 nucleotides: TGTGCCAGCAGCTCACCCCGGACAGGGGGCGGTCCCGGGGAGCTGTTTTTT.

The chain joins TRBV30 to TRBJ1-3; 7 nucleotides match TRBD1. The V segment lost 5 bases and the J segment 8 bases; nucleotides outside the gene matches: 0. The CDR3 loop spans 10 amino acids. CDR1 is GTSNPN, CDR2 SVGIG, per germline (reference sequence). CDR3 residues: CAWQGDTIYF. In DNA form, the CDR3 reads TGTGCCTGGCAGGGGGACACCATATATTTT.

The chain's CDR3 is CASSGRTVSYEQYF. The CDR3 DNA is TGTGCCAGCTCAGGTCGTACTGTCTCCTACGAGCAGTACTTC. The rearrangement uses TRBV6-5 and TRBJ2-7; D unclear. Germline CDR1 and CDR2: MNHEY and SVGAGI. The V end was cut by 8 bases, the J end by 0 bases, with 14 bases between. The CDR3 runs 14 residues.

V is TRBV23-1 and J is TRBJ2-7, with D tentatively TRBD1 (5 bases). TRBV23-1 is identified as an open reading frame with a role that is uncertain. Trimming shortened V by 1 base and J by 2 bases, and 12 bases separated the two germline ends. The CDR3 length is 15 residues. Written as DNA, the CDR3 is TGCGCCAGCAGTCAATGTAGTGGCAGGGCCTACGAGCAGTACTTC. It specifies CASSQCSGRAYEQYF.

This clone appeared a few times. This chain uses TRBV6-5 with TRBJ2-7, with 10 bases lining up with TRBD1. V was clipped by 11 bases and J by 1 base; unmatched bases: 5. The CDR3 totals 13 residues. CDR1 is MNHEY, CDR2 SVGAGI, per germline. CDR3 nucleotides: TGTGCCCTGGGACAGGGGAATTCCTACGAGCAGTACTTC. Protein sequence: CALGQGNSYEQYF.

This clone was picked up a small number of times. V usage is TRBV27 and J usage is TRBJ1-5; possibly TRBD1 for D (5 bases). CDR3 length: 16 amino acids. V was cut by 9 bases and J by 7 bases, with 25 bases left in between. Germline V CDR1 and CDR2: MNHEY, SMNVEV (reference sequence). The CDR3 is CASKNIKDTRGQPQHF. The CDR3 coding sequence is TGTGCCAGTAAGAATATAAAGGACACTCGAGGACAGCCCCAGCATTTT.

The chain has TRBV9 and TRBJ2-1; no clear D. V was shortened by 3 bases and J by 7 bases, with 11 bases between the two germline ends. This CDR3 contains 13 residues. Germline CDR1 reads SGDLS; CDR2 reads YYNGEE. The CDR3: CASSALGINEQFF. The CDR3 region has the DNA TGTGCCAGCAGCGCCCTCGGTATTAATGAGCAGTTCTTC.

The DNA for the CDR3 is TGTGCCAGCAGCCGGACTAGCGGGGGGGCCTTTGAGCAGTTCTTC. This encodes CASSRTSGGAFEQFF. J is TRBJ2-1 and V is TRBV3-1 (or the pseudogene TRBV3-2); 15 positions agree with TRBD2. Germline lookup yields CDR1 LGHDT and CDR2 YNNKEL (reference sequence). This CDR3 comprises 15 residues. Trimming at V came to 4 bases and at J to 9 bases, leaving 4 bases not matched to a gene.